A single sample is the source of the 18 T cell receptor beta chains below, sequenced in a study of blood T cells in healthy people across ages (dated by TCRdb to between 2014 and 2017). Library generation was performed with 5' RACE. A second PCR of about 6 to 11 cycles was performed with a sample-barcoded 5' primer and a J-beta primer mix. The public reads were run again by TCRdb, first through fastp at Q25 and then through MiXCR, and only productive beta chains were kept. For every CDR3 protein sequence, its rows merge into one entry that carries the most common genes and DNA. The sample profile shows 1.8 million or so distinct CDR3 sequences; around 40% of them were found once. Jointly, the top ten make up 20% to 25% of the sample. The sample consisted of blood. Every receptor here comes from a human donor in good health.

The chain carries TRBV2 and TRBJ2-1; 8 bases agree with TRBD1. Losses at the gene ends were 1 base for V and 9 bases for J; bases not matched to a gene: 8. Germline assignment: CDR1 SNHLY and CDR2 FYNNEI. The CDR3 contains 15 residues. The CDR3 loop is CASSEGQGIGAEQFF. CDR3 nucleotides: TGTGCCAGCAGTGAAGGACAGGGGATAGGAGCTGAGCAGTTCTTC.

This chain uses TRBV7-9 with TRBJ1-1; possibly TRBD1 for D (6 bases). The V gene lost 4 bases and the J gene lost 1 base, with 13 bases spanning the gap. Per the germline V gene, CDR1 is SEHNR and CDR2 is FQNEAQ (reference sequence). The CDR3 contains 15 residues. This CDR3 reads CASSSTSQGNTEAFF. For the CDR3, the DNA is TGTGCCAGCAGCTCTACTTCACAGGGGAACACTGAAGCTTTCTTT. The variable domain in full, with the rest retrieved from reference TRBV7-9 and TRBJ1-1, is DTGVSQNPRHKITKRGQNVTFRCDPISEHNRLYWYRQTLGQGPEFLTYFQNEAQLEKSRLLSDRFSAERPKGSFSTLEIQRTEQGDSAMYLCASSSTSQGNTEAFFGQGTRLTVV.

The chain joins TRBV28 to TRBJ1-4; D might be TRBD1 (5 bases). The CDR3 runs 12 residues. V gave up 7 bases and J gave up 8 bases, with 11 bases separating them. Germline CDR1 is MDHEN and CDR2 is SYDVKM. As DNA, the CDR3 is TGTGCCAGCACCCCAGGGCCCGAAAAACTGTTTTTT. Encoded protein: CASTPGPEKLFF.

This chain joins TRBV20-1 and TRBJ2-1, with 8 bases lining up with TRBD1. Germline V gives CDR1 DFQATT, CDR2 SNEGSKA (reference sequence). This CDR3 region has 15 residues. The J segment lost 7 bases and the V segment lost 0 bases, leaving 8 bases of the junction unmatched. The DNA for the CDR3 is TGCAGTGCTAGAGATCGGAGACAGGGGCTTAATGAGCAGTTCTTC. It is translated as CSARDRRQGLNEQFF.

V gene TRBV14 combines with J gene TRBJ2-2; D might be TRBD1 (6 bases). Germline CDR1 SGHDN, CDR2 FVKESK. Trimming removed 5 bases from V and 4 bases from J, with 11 bases in between. The CDR3 covers 14 residues. CDR3 loop: CASSSGHFTGELFF. The CDR3 nucleotides are TGTGCCAGCAGCTCGGGACACTTCACCGGGGAGCTGTTTTTT.

This clonotype has only a few counts. This chain joins TRBV11-2 and TRBJ2-1, with D maybe TRBD2 (7 bases). The V gene's germline CDR1 is SGHAT and CDR2 FQNNGV. The CDR3 sequence is 15 residues long. V was shortened by 5 bases and J by 3 bases, with 14 bases between the two germline ends. For the CDR3, the DNA is TGTGCCAGCAGCCTCCTGAGGGGGGGCTACAATGAGCAGTTCTTC. It codes for CASSLLRGGYNEQFF.

This chain links TRBV20-1 with TRBJ2-1; the D gene is possibly TRBD2 (6 bases). This CDR3 is 12 amino acids long. V gave up 7 bases and J gave up 4 bases, with 11 bases separating them. CDR1 is DFQATT, CDR2 SNEGSKA, per germline (reference sequence). In nucleotides, the CDR3 is TGCAGTGTGAGCGGGCAGTACAATGAGCAGTTCTTC. Its protein product is CSVSGQYNEQFF.

The chain joins TRBV19 to TRBJ2-1, with 11 bases identical to TRBD1. Germline V lookup: CDR1 LNHDA, CDR2 SQIVND (reference sequence). V dropped 5 bases and J dropped 8; count of bases not matched to a gene: 8. The CDR3 is 15 amino acids. In nucleotides, the CDR3 is TGTGCCAGTAGTCCCCGGACAGGGGGCTTCGATGAGCAGTTCTTC. Its protein is CASSPRTGGFDEQFF.

This clonotype has a count of ten or more. The chain links TRBV20-1 to TRBJ1-2; no definite D call. CDR3 size: 16 residues. V lost 4 bases and J lost 4, with 22 bases in between. The germline V gene has CDR1 DFQATT and CDR2 SNEGSKA (reference sequence). CDR3 DNA: TGCAGTGCTAAGGATAGCTGGTCTGAACGGGGCTATGGCTACACCTTC. Protein: CSAKDSWSERGYGYTF.

J is TRBJ2-1 and V is TRBV28; D gene unclear. The germline V gene encodes CDR1 MDHEN and CDR2 SYDVKM. Trimming cost V 1 base and J 6 bases, with 10 bases left between them. This CDR3 comprises 14 residues. CDR3 DNA sequence: TGTGCCAGCAGTTTATTTCTCGGCTCCAATGAGCAGTTCTTC. This codes for CASSLFLGSNEQFF.

This sequence joins TRBV4-3 and TRBJ2-5; D possibly matches TRBD1 or TRBD2 (5 bases each). The DNA end is a closer match to TRBJ2-7, so the J assignment may be wrong. The germline V gene has CDR1 LGHNA and CDR2 YSLEER. This CDR3 is 14 amino acids long. CDR3 sequence reads: CASSQVMGEHEQYF. Written as DNA, the CDR3 is TGCGCCAGCAGCCAAGTCATGGGGGAGCACGAGCAGTACTTC.

The J gene is TRBJ1-2, the V gene TRBV2; perhaps TRBD1 as D (6 bases). CDR3 size: 14 residues. Trimming shortened V by 8 bases and J by 3 bases, and 16 bases separated the two germline ends. Looked up from germline, CDR1 is SNHLY and CDR2 is FYNNEI. In DNA, the CDR3 is TGTGCCAGCCTAGCAGGGGAATATGACTATGGCTACACCTTC. Amino acids: CASLAGEYDYGYTF.

The CDR3 DNA follows: TGTGCCACCAGCAGAGGACGGACAGGGGCCTATGGCTACACCTTC. This gives the protein CATSRGRTGAYGYTF. This chain uses TRBV15 with TRBJ1-2; 9 positions agree with TRBD1. CDR3 size: 15 residues. Trimming removed 1 base from V and 4 bases from J; junction bases left unmatched: 4. The germline gives CDR1 LNHNV, CDR2 YYDKDF (reference sequence). The full variable domain, its missing parts supplied by reference TRBV15 and TRBJ1-2, is DAMVIQNPRYQVTQFGKPVTLSCSQTLNHNVMYWYQQKSSQAPKLLFHYYDKDFNNEADTPDNFQSRRPNTSFCFLDIRSPGLGDTAMYLCATSRGRTGAYGYTFGSGTRLTVV.

V and J are TRBV9 and TRBJ2-5; 10 bases match TRBD2. Germline loops: CDR1 SGDLS, CDR2 YYNGEE. This CDR3 region has 18 residues. With V trimmed by 7 bases and J by 5 bases, 20 bases remained unmatched. As DNA, the CDR3 is TGTGCCAGCCCCCTCCCCGGGACTAGCGTGAGAAGAGGGGAGACCCAGTACTTC. It translates to CASPLPGTSVRRGETQYF. Full variable domain (remainder filled in from reference TRBV9 and TRBJ2-5): DSGVTQTPKHLITATGQRVTLRCSPRSGDLSVYWYQQSLDQGLQFLIQYYNGEERAKGNILERFSAQQFPDLHSELNLSSLELGDSALYFCASPLPGTSVRRGETQYFGPGTRLLVL.

A few counts support this clonotype. V usage is TRBV12-3 or TRBV12-4 and J usage is TRBJ1-2; D is possibly TRBD1 (5 bases). The CDR3 spans 13 residues. The V and J ends lost 5 bases and 4 bases respectively, with 11 bases between them. The CDR3 loop reads CASSQGSPYGYTF. CDR3 bases: TGTGCCAGCAGTCAGGGCTCTCCCTATGGCTACACCTTC.

V gene TRBV7-2 combines with J gene TRBJ1-6, with D uncertain. V was cut by 3 bases and J by 7 bases, with 10 bases left in between. CDR3 length equals 14 residues. Germline V gene sequence: CDR1 SGHTA, CDR2 FQGNSA. The chain's CDR3 is CASSFAVGNSPLHF. In DNA form, the CDR3 reads TGTGCCAGCAGCTTTGCCGTTGGGAATTCACCCCTCCACTTT.

Here the CDR3 reads CASSDRGGAYF. The CDR3 DNA follows: TGTGCCAGCAGTGATCGGGGGGGAGCGTACTTC. The J gene is TRBJ2-7, the V gene TRBV6-1; 8 positions match TRBD2. Germline V gene sequence: CDR1 MNHNS, CDR2 SASEGT. The CDR3 extends over 11 amino acids. Germline trimming cut 3 bases from V and 12 bases from J; bases unmatched to any gene: 4.

This chain links TRBV5-1 with TRBJ2-2; 9 bases line up with TRBD1. CDR3 size: 17 residues. CDR1 SGHRS and CDR2 YFSETQ come from the germline V gene. V lost 3 bases to trimming and J lost 4 bases; unmatched junction nucleotides: 10. CDR3 amino acids: CASSSRDRALSTGELFF. The DNA for the CDR3 is TGCGCCAGCAGCTCTCGGGACAGGGCCCTTAGCACCGGGGAGCTGTTTTTT.